A selection of T cell receptor beta chains follows, all from one sample in a study of somatic mutations in cytotoxic T cells in rheumatoid arthritis. The repertoire was sequenced with immunoSEQ multiplex PCR; TCRdb's copy has only in-frame clones and lacks some. The sample includes about 19,000 clones, 75% to 85% of them seen just once. The sample was CD8+ T cells sorted from blood. These receptors originate from an adult with rheumatoid arthritis. Both conserved end residues are part of each CDR3. A D gene is named only where the DNA matches it firmly. Not every row has a clone size; where given, it reads once, few, many or a size class.

>14|TRBV19|TRBJ1-1|-|-
TGTGCCACCAGCATGGCGGGCAGGGGTCCTGAAGCTTTCTTT
CATSMAGRGPEAFF
>11|TRBV5-1|TRBJ2-7|-|-
TGCGCCAGCCGTGACGGATACGAGCAGTACTTC
CASRDGYEQYF
>16|TRBV19|TRBJ2-7|TRBD1|-
TGTGCCAGTAGCGATCGATCAGGGGGCAGGATGTACGAGCAGTACTTC
CASSDRSGGRMYEQYF
>18|TRBV28|TRBJ2-1|TRBD2|once
TGTGCCAGCAGTGAGTCTAGCGGGACCCTAGGATTCCACAATGAGCAGTTCTTC
CASSESSGTLGFHNEQFF
>13|TRBV4-1|TRBJ2-2|-|-
TGCGCCAGCAGCCAAGAATCCACCGGGGAGCTGTTTTTT
CASSQESTGELFF
>12|TRBV7-9|TRBJ2-7|TRBD2|-
TGTGCCAGCGGGGAGCGGGACGAGGAGCAGTACTTC
CASGERDEEQYF
>15|TRBV15|TRBJ2-5|TRBD2|once
TGTGCCACCAGCAGACAGACTAGCGAAGAAGAGACCCAGTACTTC
CATSRQTSEEETQYF
>15|TRBV27|TRBJ2-4|TRBD1|-
TGTGCCAGCAGTTTAATTCAGGGGGCAAGTAACATTCAGTACTTC
CASSLIQGASNIQYF
>15|TRBV28|TRBJ1-5|-|-
TGTGCCAGCAGTACCAATGGACAGAGCAATCAGCCCCAGCATTTT
CASSTNGQSNQPQHF
>15|TRBV19|TRBJ2-5|-|once
TGTGCCAGTAGTATAGGTTTGGCAGGGGAGGAGACCCAGTACTTC
CASSIGLAGEETQYF
>13|TRBV6-5|TRBJ1-2|TRBD1|-
TGTGCCAGCAGTTTAGACAGGGGTAATGGCTACACCTTC
CASSLDRGNGYTF
>13|TRBV27|TRBJ1-1|-|-
TGTGCCAGCAGACCCCAGCGAGGGCCTGAAGCTTTCTTT
CASRPQRGPEAFF
>11|TRBV6-1|TRBJ1-2|-|-
TGTGCCAGCACGGCAGGGACCGGCTACACCTTC
CASTAGTGYTF
>16|TRBV29-1|TRBJ2-3|TRBD2|-
TGCAGCGTTGAGCGGCGGGAGGCGCCGTACACAGATACGCAGTATTTT
CSVERREAPYTDTQYF
>14|TRBV11-1|TRBJ2-1|TRBD2|-
TGTGCCAGCAGCCGGACTAGCGGGAGGAATGAGCAGTTCTTC
CASSRTSGRNEQFF
>18|TRBV4-3|TRBJ2-1|TRBD2|-
TGCGCCAGCAGCCTTGGTTTAGGCGGGAGGGCCGGGGGCAATGAGCAGTTCTTC
CASSLGLGGRAGGNEQFF
>16|TRBV4-3|TRBJ2-5|-|-
TGCGCCAGCAGCCAAGGGGGGGCTTATTCGGGGGAGACCCAGTACTTC
CASSQGGAYSGETQYF
>13|TRBV9|TRBJ2-2|-|-
TGTGCCAGCAGCGCCCCTGGGGGTGAGGAGCTGTTTTTT
CASSAPGGEELFF
>14|TRBV6-6|TRBJ2-7|TRBD1|-
TGTGCCAGCAAGCTGGGACAGACCGTTTACGAGCAGTACTTC
CASKLGQTVYEQYF
>17|TRBV4-3|TRBJ1-2|-|-
TGCGCCAGCAGCCAAGCGAGAACAGGAGGGGCTTACTATGGCTACACCTTC
CASSQARTGGAYYGYTF
>12|TRBV2|TRBJ2-7|TRBD2|few
TGTGCCAGCCGGGAGGGCTCCTACGAGCAGTACTTC
CASREGSYEQYF
>15|TRBV9|TRBJ2-5|TRBD2|-
TGTGCCAGCAGTGGTGGGGGCGGGAGGGTGGAGACCCAGTACTTC
CASSGGGGRVETQYF
>14|TRBV27|TRBJ1-1|-|-
TGTGCCAGCAGTTCTCTGATTATGAACACTGAAGCTTTCTTT
CASSSLIMNTEAFF
>14|TRBV29-1|TRBJ1-2|-|-
TGCAGCGTTGAAAAGGGGGTTTTAAAAGATGGCTACACCTTC
CSVEKGVLKDGYTF
>13|TRBV28|TRBJ1-2|-|-
TGTGCCACGGAACAAGGGGGAGCGTATGGCTACACCTTC
CATEQGGAYGYTF
>15|TRBV28|TRBJ2-3|TRBD2|once
TGTGCCAGCAGTGATCTTCGGGAGGGCACAGATACGCAGTATTTT
CASSDLREGTDTQYF
>13|TRBV10-3|TRBJ2-1|-|-
TGTGCCATCAGTGAGAGGCTGCAGAATGAGCAGTTCTTC
CAISERLQNEQFF
>13|TRBV27|TRBJ1-1|-|-
TGTGCCAGCAGTTTATTCGGGAACACTGAAGCTTTCTTT
CASSLFGNTEAFF
>13|TRBV19|TRBJ1-5|-|-
TGTGCCAGTACAGGGGTATACAATCAGCCCCAGCATTTT
CASTGVYNQPQHF
>17|TRBV5-1|TRBJ2-7|-|-
TGCGCCAGCAGCCCACCCCCCGGGACTCGCTACGCCTACGAGCAGTACTTC
CASSPPPGTRYAYEQYF
>17|TRBV28|TRBJ2-3|TRBD2|-
TGTGCCGCCCTACGGGGGCATAGCGGGAGGGCCCCAGATACGCAGTATTTT
CAALRGHSGRAPDTQYF
>14|TRBV5-1|TRBJ2-5|TRBD1|-
TGCGCCAGCAGCCCCACAGGGGGCTGGGAGACCCAGTACTTC
CASSPTGGWETQYF
>13|TRBV7-8|TRBJ1-2|-|few
TGTGCCAGCAGCTTAGCGGACAGATATGGCTACACCTTC
CASSLADRYGYTF
>14|TRBV6-1|TRBJ1-1|-|-
TGTGCCAGCAGTCCCAATCCGACCCCGAATGAAGCTTTCTTT
CASSPNPTPNEAFF
>14|TRBV5-6|TRBJ1-2|TRBD1|-
TGTGCCAGCAGCGACGGGACAGGGATGTATGGCTACACCTTC
CASSDGTGMYGYTF
>14|TRBV7-8|TRBJ1-2|TRBD1|-
TGTGCCAGCAGCATTGCCGGGGGAGGGGGCGGTACCTTCTTC
CASSIAGGGGGTFF
>16|TRBV7-9|TRBJ2-3|TRBD1|-
TGTGCCAGCAGCCGGGACAGGGTTTCCAGCACAGATACGCAGTATTTT
CASSRDRVSSTDTQYF
>14|TRBV19|TRBJ2-1|-|-
TGTGCCAGTTCGCAGAGTATCTCCTACAATGAGCAGTTCTTC
CASSQSISYNEQFF
>14|TRBV7-9|TRBJ2-7|-|once
TGTGCCAGCAGCTTAGCGCAACAGGGCGCCCAGCAGTACTTC
CASSLAQQGAQQYF
>16|TRBV4-3|TRBJ1-2|-|-
TGCGCCAGCAGCCCCTCGGCCCACAGGAGCGACTATGGCTACACCTTC
CASSPSAHRSDYGYTF
>16|TRBV7-2|TRBJ2-7|TRBD2|-
TGTGCCAGCAGAGAAGCAGGTAGCGGGGGGACCTACGAGCAGTACTTC
CASREAGSGGTYEQYF
>15|TRBV6-4|TRBJ2-1|TRBD2|few
TGTGCCAGCAGTGCCGGTAGCGGGGGGGTAGAGGAGCAGTTCTTC
CASSAGSGGVEEQFF
>13|TRBV7-9|TRBJ2-5|TRBD1|-
TGTGCCAGCAGCCTCGGGACAGGAGAGACCCAGTACTTC
CASSLGTGETQYF
>15|TRBV19|TRBJ1-5|-|large
TGTGCCAGTAGTTTAAATGGCGGGGGTCGTCAGCCCCAGCATTTT
CASSLNGGGRQPQHF
>19|TRBV2|TRBJ2-1|-|-
TGTGCCAGCAGTGCCGCTGATGGGGAAGACGTTAAAGCCTACAATGAGCAGTTCTTC
CASSAADGEDVKAYNEQFF
>12|TRBV7-3|TRBJ2-1|TRBD1|-
TGTGCCAGCAGCTCGACAGGGCCTGAGCAGTTCTTC
CASSSTGPEQFF
>17|TRBV2|TRBJ2-1|TRBD1|-
TGTGCCAGCAGCGGACAGGGGGCTGTGACTATTTACAATGAGCAGTTCTTC
CASSGQGAVTIYNEQFF
>13|TRBV6-1|TRBJ2-5|-|-
TGTGCCAGCAGTAATAGAGAACAAGAGACCCAGTACTTC
CASSNREQETQYF
>14|TRBV2|TRBJ2-2|-|-
TGTGCCAGCAGTGACCTAGCAAGCACCGGGGAGCTGTTTTTT
CASSDLASTGELFF
>12|TRBV30|TRBJ2-1|-|-
TGTGCCTGGAGCGGGCCGAACAATGAGCAGTTCTTC
CAWSGPNNEQFF
>15|TRBV4-2|TRBJ1-1|-|-
TGTGCCAGCAGCCAGAGCGCTGGGACCAGCACTGAAGCTTTCTTT
CASSQSAGTSTEAFF
>15|TRBV29-1|TRBJ2-7|TRBD2|-
TGCAGCGTTGAACTATCGGGAGGAACTCCCTACGAGCAGTACTTC
CSVELSGGTPYEQYF
>15|TRBV6-1|TRBJ2-7|-|-
TGTGCCAGCAGTCCCTTGGCGTTTAGCGGCTACGAGCAGTACTTC
CASSPLAFSGYEQYF